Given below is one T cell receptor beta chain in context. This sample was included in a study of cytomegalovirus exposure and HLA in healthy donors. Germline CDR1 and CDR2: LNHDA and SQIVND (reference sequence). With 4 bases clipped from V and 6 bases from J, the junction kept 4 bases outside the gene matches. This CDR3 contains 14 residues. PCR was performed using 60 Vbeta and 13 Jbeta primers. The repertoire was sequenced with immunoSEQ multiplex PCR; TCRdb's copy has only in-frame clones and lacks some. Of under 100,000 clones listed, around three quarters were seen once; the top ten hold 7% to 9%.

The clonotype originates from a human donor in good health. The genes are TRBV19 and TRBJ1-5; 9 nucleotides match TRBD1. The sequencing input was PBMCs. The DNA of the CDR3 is TGTGCCAGTAGTAACACAGGGGGCGGTCAGCCCCAGCATTTT. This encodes CASSNTGGGQPQHF. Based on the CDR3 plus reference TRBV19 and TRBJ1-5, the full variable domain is DGGITQSPKYLFRKEGQNVTLSCEQNLNHDAMYWYRQDPGQGLRLIYYSQIVNDFQKGDIAEGYSVSREKKESFPLTVTSAQKNPTAFYLCASSNTGGGQPQHFGDGTRLSIL.